This T cell receptor (beta chain) was sequenced in a study of identical twins. In germline, CDR1 is SGHTA, CDR2 FQGNSA. The CDR3 extends over 10 amino acids. V was trimmed by 6 bases and J by 11 bases, leaving 9 bases between them. This clonotype has more than one count but fewer than ten. TCRdb itself ran the 5' RACE reads through MiXCR, one entry per CDR3 protein. The sample has about 220,000 distinct CDR3 sequences, approximately 7.3% seen once; the top ten hold around 5%. Another study also made use of these data, one on yellow fever vaccine responses in identical twins.

The rearrangement links TRBV7-2 to TRBJ2-3; D not resolved. Material: CD8+ T cells sorted from blood. This TCR came from a woman under 30 in good health. DNA for the CDR3: TGTGCCAGCAGGGGATTAGTGCAGTATTTT. Translated, it gives CASRGLVQYF.